This TCR beta chain was identified during a study of T cells in Graves' hyperthyroidism and ophthalmopathy. Study results and caveats: Ophthalmopathy and stable hyperthyroidism were told apart by a 13 V-J model.

The ends were cut back, 0 bases at V and 1 base at J, with 18 bases in the middle. The CDR3 runs 18 residues. Looked up from germline, CDR1 is SNHLY and CDR2 is FYNNEI. No ophthalmopathy progression within 18 months constituted stable Graves' hyperthyroidism. For the diagnoses, clinical symptoms, serum thyroxine and TRAb, thyroid ultrasound and orbital computed tomography were used. There were TCR beta CDR3 regions amplified from RNA transcripts. HTBI primers were used for first-round RT-PCR of the TCR CDR3. MiXCR was run by TCRdb on the multiplex PCR reads, yielding one entry per CDR3 protein. The top ten hold about a tenth of the sample, which has under 800,000 distinct CDR3 sequences, 13% to 15% seen once. This clonotype was detected many times. Its antigen remains unidentified.

Sequenced input: blood. The source is a woman aged 18-29 years with Graves' hyperthyroidism. This chain links TRBV2 with TRBJ2-5; D is tentatively TRBD1 or TRBD2 (5 bases each). CDR3 amino acids: CASSEALIVIGAQETQYF. CDR3 coding DNA: TGTGCCAGCAGTGAAGCGCTTATCGTTATCGGGGCCCAAGAGACCCAGTACTTC.